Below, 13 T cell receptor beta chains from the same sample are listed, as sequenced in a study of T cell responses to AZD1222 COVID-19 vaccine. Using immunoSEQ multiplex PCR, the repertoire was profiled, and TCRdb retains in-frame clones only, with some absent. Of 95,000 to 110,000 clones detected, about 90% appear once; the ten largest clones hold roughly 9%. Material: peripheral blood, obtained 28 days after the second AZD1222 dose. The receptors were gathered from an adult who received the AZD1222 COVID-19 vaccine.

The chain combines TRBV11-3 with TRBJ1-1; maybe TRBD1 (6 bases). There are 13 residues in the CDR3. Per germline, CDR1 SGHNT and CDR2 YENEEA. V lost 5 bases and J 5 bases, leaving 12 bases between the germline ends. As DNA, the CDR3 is TGTGCCAGCAGCCCCCGAGGGGGGACTGAAGCTTTCTTT. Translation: CASSPRGGTEAFF.

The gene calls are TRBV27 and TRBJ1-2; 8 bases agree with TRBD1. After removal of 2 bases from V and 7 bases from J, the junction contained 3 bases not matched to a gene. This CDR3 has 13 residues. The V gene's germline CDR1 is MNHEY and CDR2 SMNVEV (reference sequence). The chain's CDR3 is CASSLARGLGYTF. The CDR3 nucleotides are TGTGCCAGCAGTTTAGCCAGGGGGCTTGGCTACACCTTC.

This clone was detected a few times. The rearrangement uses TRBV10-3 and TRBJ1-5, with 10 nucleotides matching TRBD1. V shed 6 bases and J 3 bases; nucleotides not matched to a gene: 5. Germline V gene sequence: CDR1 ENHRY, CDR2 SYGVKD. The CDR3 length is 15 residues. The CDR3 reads CAIRDGQGVNQPQHF. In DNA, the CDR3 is TGTGCCATCAGAGACGGACAGGGGGTCAATCAGCCCCAGCATTTT.

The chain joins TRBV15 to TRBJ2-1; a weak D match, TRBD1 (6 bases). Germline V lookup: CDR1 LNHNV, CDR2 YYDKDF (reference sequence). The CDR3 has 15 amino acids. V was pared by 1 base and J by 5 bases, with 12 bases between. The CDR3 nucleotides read TGTGCCACCAGCAGAGGACAGGTCGACCACAATGAGCAGTTCTTC. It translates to CATSRGQVDHNEQFF.

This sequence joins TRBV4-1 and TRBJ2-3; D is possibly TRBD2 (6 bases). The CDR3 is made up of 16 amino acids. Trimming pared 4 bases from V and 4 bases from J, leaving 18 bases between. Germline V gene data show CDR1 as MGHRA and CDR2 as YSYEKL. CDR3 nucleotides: TGCGCCAGCAGCCCCCTAGGGCAGGGACTCCCAGATACGCAGTATTTT. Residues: CASSPLGQGLPDTQYF.

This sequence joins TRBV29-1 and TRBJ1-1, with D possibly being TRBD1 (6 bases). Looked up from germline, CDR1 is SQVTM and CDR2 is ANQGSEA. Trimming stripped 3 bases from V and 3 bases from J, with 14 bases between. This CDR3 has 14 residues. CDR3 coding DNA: TGCAGCGTTGATACACAGGGTTCCGACACTGAAGCTTTCTTT. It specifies CSVDTQGSDTEAFF. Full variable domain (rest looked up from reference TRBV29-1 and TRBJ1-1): SAVISQKPSRDICQRGTSLTIQCQVDSQVTMMFWYRQQPGQSLTLIATANQGSEATYESGFVIDKFPISRPNLTFSTLTVSNMSPEDSSIYLCSVDTQGSDTEAFFGQGTRLTVV.

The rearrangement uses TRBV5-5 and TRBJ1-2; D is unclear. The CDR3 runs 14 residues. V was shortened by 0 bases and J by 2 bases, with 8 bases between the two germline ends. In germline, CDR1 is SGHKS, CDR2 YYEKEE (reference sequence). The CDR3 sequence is CASSLGQMNYGYTF. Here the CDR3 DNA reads TGTGCCAGCAGCTTGGGGCAGATGAACTATGGCTACACCTTC.

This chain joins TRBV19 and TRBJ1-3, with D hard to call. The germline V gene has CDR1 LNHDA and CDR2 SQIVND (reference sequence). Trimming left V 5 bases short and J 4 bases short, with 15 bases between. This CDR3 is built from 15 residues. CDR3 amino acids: CASSRTRAYGNTIYF. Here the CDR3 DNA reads TGTGCCAGTAGTCGTACCCGGGCCTACGGAAACACCATATATTTT.

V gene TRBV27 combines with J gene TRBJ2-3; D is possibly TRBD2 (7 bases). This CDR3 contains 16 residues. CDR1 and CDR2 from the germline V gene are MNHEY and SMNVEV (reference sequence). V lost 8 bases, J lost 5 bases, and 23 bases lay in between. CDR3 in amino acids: CASRPVAGATRDTQYF. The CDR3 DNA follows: TGTGCCAGCCGCCCGGTGGCGGGGGCGACACGAGATACGCAGTATTTT.

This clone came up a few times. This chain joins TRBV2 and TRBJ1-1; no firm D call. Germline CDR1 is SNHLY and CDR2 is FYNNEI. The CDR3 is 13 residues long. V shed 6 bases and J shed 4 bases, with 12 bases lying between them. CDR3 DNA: TGTGCCAGCAGAATAGGACTTTCCACTGAAGCTTTCTTT. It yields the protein CASRIGLSTEAFF. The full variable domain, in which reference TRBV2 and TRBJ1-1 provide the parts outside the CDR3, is EPEVTQTPSHQVTQMGQEVILRCVPISNHLYFYWYRQILGQKVEFLVSFYNNEISEKSEIFDDQFSVERPDGSNFTLKIRSTKLEDSAMYFCASRIGLSTEAFFGQGTRLTVV.

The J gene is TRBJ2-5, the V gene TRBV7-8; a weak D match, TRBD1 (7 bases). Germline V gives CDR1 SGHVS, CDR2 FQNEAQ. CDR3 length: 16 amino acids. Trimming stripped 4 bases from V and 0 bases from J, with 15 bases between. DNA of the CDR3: TGTGCCAGCAGCTCCCGGAGGGACAGAAACCAAGAGACCCAGTACTTC. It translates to CASSSRRDRNQETQYF.

The CDR3 DNA follows: TGTGCCAGCAGCTTAGACCGGACAGGGGATGGCTACACCTTC. The encoded protein is CASSLDRTGDGYTF. The V call is TRBV7-3, the J call TRBJ1-2, with TRBD1 matching over 9 bases. The CDR3 length is 14 residues. CDR1 is SGHTA, CDR2 FQGTGA, per germline. The V and J ends lost 2 bases and 6 bases, in that order; junction bases with no gene match: 4.

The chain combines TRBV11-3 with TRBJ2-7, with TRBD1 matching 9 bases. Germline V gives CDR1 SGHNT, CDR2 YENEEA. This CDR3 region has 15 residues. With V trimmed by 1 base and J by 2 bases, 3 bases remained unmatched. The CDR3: CASSLGTGDTYEQYF. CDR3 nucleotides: TGTGCCAGCAGCTTAGGGACAGGGGATACCTACGAGCAGTACTTC.